This passage covers 11 T cell receptor beta chains from one sample sequenced in a study of PD-L1 blockade in urothelial cancer (dated by TCRdb to 2016 to 2017). The intended sense of this specimen's time point label: pretreatment tumor sample. The library was prepared using the immunoSEQ multiplex PCR assay. TCRdb provides this immuneACCESS table in a form limited to in-frame rearrangements. Some clones are lacking; in checked studies, under half of them reflect an unresolved V gene, and why the rest are absent is not known. This sample has around 40,000 clones in its table, and just over 35% of those were observed once. In total, the top ten clones hold around 10% of the sample. Material: tumor tissue, obtained before atezolizumab (anti-PD-L1) treatment. The receptors here all came from a man aged 55 to 70 with urothelial cancer.

The table lists this clone with a few counts. The CDR3 loop is CAIQGQGNTGELFF. The CDR3 coding sequence is TGTGCCATCCAGGGCCAGGGAAACACCGGGGAGCTGTTTTTT. The J gene is TRBJ2-2, the V gene TRBV6-8; possibly TRBD1 for D (5 bases). Germline-derived CDR1 and CDR2 are MNHGY and SAAAGT. The CDR3 contains 14 residues. V was shortened by 10 bases and J by 2 bases, with 14 bases between the two germline ends.

In this sample, this clone turned up many times. This chain links TRBV9 with TRBJ2-3; TRBD2 might be the D (6 bases). The CDR3 runs to 16 residues. V was clipped by 0 bases and J by 1 base, with 12 bases between them. Germline CDR1 reads SGDLS; CDR2 reads YYNGEE. In nucleotides, the CDR3 is TGTGCCAGCAGCGTAGCTGGCGGGGACCGCACAGATACGCAGTATTTT. Amino acid sequence: CASSVAGGDRTDTQYF.

This clone was detected only a few times. The chain combines TRBV28 with TRBJ2-3; 9 bases agree with TRBD1. Germline CDR1 MDHEN, CDR2 SYDVKM. The CDR3 has 13 amino acids. After removal of 10 bases from V and 6 bases from J, the junction contained 8 bases not matched to a gene. The CDR3 nucleotides read TGTGCCACGGTGACAGGGGGAACGGATACGCAGTATTTT. This translates into CATVTGGTDTQYF.

This clone was detected only a few times. J is TRBJ1-1 and V is TRBV19; TRBD1 is a possible D gene (5 bases). CDR3 length equals 15 residues. V dropped 3 bases and J dropped 0 bases, with 11 bases sitting between them. Germline CDR1 reads LNHDA; CDR2 reads SQIVND (reference sequence). The CDR3 protein is CASSIGTVLNTEAFF. CDR3 coding DNA: TGTGCCAGTAGTATCGGGACCGTCTTGAACACTGAAGCTTTCTTT.

This clone was counted a few times. This sequence joins TRBV7-4 and TRBJ1-2; D may be TRBD1 (6 bases). Deletions cut 2 bases from V and 7 bases from J, with 14 bases between. The CDR3 is made up of 14 amino acids. Germline V gives CDR1 SGHVT, CDR2 SQSDAQ. CDR3 bases: TGTGCCAGCAGCTTAACGGGGGCGGCGGGTGGCTACACCTTC. Translating it yields CASSLTGAAGGYTF.

This clone was seen ten or more times. This chain links TRBV4-1 with TRBJ2-3; TRBD2 is a possible D gene (5 bases). The CDR3 sequence is 14 residues long. Germline CDR1 reads MGHRA; CDR2 reads YSYEKL. The V end lost 6 bases, the J end lost 5 bases, and 15 bases lay between the germline ends. The CDR3 bases are TGCGCCAGCAGGAACCTGAGGAGCGGAGATACGCAGTATTTT. It specifies CASRNLRSGDTQYF.

This rearrangement joins TRBV19 to TRBJ1-5, with D perhaps matching TRBD1 (6 bases). The CDR3 contains 13 residues. Per the germline V gene, CDR1 is LNHDA and CDR2 is SQIVND (reference sequence). Trimming cost V 5 bases and J 7 bases, with 12 bases left between them. The CDR3 sequence is CASSPGGLQPQHF. The CDR3, as DNA: TGTGCCAGTAGTCCGGGGGGCCTACAGCCCCAGCATTTT. Full variable domain (remainder filled in from reference TRBV19 and TRBJ1-5): DGGITQSPKYLFRKEGQNVTLSCEQNLNHDAMYWYRQDPGQGLRLIYYSQIVNDFQKGDIAEGYSVSREKKESFPLTVTSAQKNPTAFYLCASSPGGLQPQHFGDGTRLSIL.

This chain links TRBV11-3 with TRBJ2-3; 9 bases are shared with TRBD2. Germline assignment: CDR1 SGHNT and CDR2 YENEEA. The length of the CDR3 is 14 residues. V lost 3 bases and J lost 12; bases outside the gene matches: 10. The CDR3 is CASSLPSGNERQYF. DNA for the CDR3: TGTGCCAGCAGCTTGCCTAGCGGGAATGAGAGACAGTATTTT.

This clone was counted ten times or more. This chain uses TRBV7-5 with TRBJ1-2; whether TRBD1, the table's D call, matches the DNA was not checked. TRBV7-5 is tagged as a pseudogene. This CDR3 has 15 amino acids. The CDR3 DNA sequence: TGTGCCAGCAGCGTAACAGGGGGCGTGGGCTATGGCTACACCTTC. It encodes CASSVTGGVGYGYTF.

V is TRBV5-1 and J is TRBJ2-7; D is uncertain. The germline V and J ends were trimmed by 0 bases and 2 bases, with 12 bases remaining between them. The germline V gene encodes CDR1 SGHRS and CDR2 YFSETQ. This CDR3 contains 15 residues. CDR3 region: CASSLEAGGAYEQYF. DNA of the CDR3: TGCGCCAGCAGCTTGGAGGCTGGTGGGGCCTACGAGCAGTACTTC.

In this sample, this clone turned up a few times. This chain uses TRBV6-8 with TRBJ2-3; 9 bases are a match to TRBD2. Germline V gives CDR1 MNHGY, CDR2 SAAAGT. CDR3 length equals 15 residues. V shed 6 bases, J shed 2 bases, and the junction held 6 bases outside the gene matches. The CDR3 region is CASRSRGGLTDTQYF. CDR3 nucleotide sequence: TGTGCCAGCAGATCGCGGGGGGGCCTCACAGATACGCAGTATTTT.